A selection of T cell receptor beta chains follows, all from one sample in a study of CD8 T cells in Susac syndrome. TCRdb independently ran MiXCR on the immunoSEQ multiplex PCR reads; one entry per CDR3 protein. The sample yields 300,000 to 350,000 distinct CDR3 sequences, under 95% seen once. Sample: CD4+ T cells from PBMCs. The receptors were gathered from a human donor with multiple sclerosis. CDR3s include the opening cysteine and the closing phenylalanine or tryptophan. A D gene is named only where the DNA matches it firmly. Clone size appears in some rows only: once, few, many, or a class for an expanded clone.

v_gene	j_gene	d_gene	abundance	CDR3nt	CDR3aa
TRBV30	TRBJ1-4	NA	NA	TGTGCCTGGACTGAGGGGGGGGGCCGAAAACTGTTTTTT	CAWTEGGGRKLFF
TRBV6-1	TRBJ2-6	NA	NA	TGTGCCAGCAGTCCTTACGGCCGAGCCGATGAGGGGGCCAACGTCCTGACTTTC	CASSPYGRADEGANVLTF
TRBV5-1	TRBJ2-3	TRBD2	NA	TGCGCCAGCGCCGGACTAGCGGGGGCAAATACGCAGTATTTT	CASAGLAGANTQYF
TRBV15	TRBJ1-2	TRBD1	NA	TGTGCCACCAGCAGAGTACAGGGGGATGGCTACACCTTC	CATSRVQGDGYTF
TRBV28	TRBJ1-4	NA	once	TGTGCCAGCAGTTCCAACACAGGGAGGAGAAAACTGTTTTTT	CASSSNTGRRKLFF
TRBV11-2	TRBJ2-6	NA	NA	TGTGCCAGCAGCTTAGGACAGGGGAGGGCTGGGGCCAACGTCCTGACTTTC	CASSLGQGRAGANVLTF
TRBV15	TRBJ2-7	TRBD2	NA	TGTGCCACCAGCTCACGGGGGGAAGGGAGGGAGCAGTACTTC	CATSSRGEGREQYF
TRBV29-1	TRBJ2-3	NA	NA	TGCAGCGTTGTTCCCTACACAGATACGCAGTATTTT	CSVVPYTDTQYF
TRBV7-2	TRBJ2-7	TRBD2	NA	TGTGCCAGCAGCTTATTCCGCGCTGGGCGCGGGGGGTCCTACGAGCAGTACTTC	CASSLFRAGRGGSYEQYF
TRBV18	TRBJ1-4	NA	NA	TGTGCCAGCTCACCATCCGGGTCCTCCGAAAAACTGTTTTTT	CASSPSGSSEKLFF
TRBV5-6	TRBJ1-5	NA	NA	TGTGCCAGCAGCTTGGGTGACGGAGGCCAGCCCCAGCATTTT	CASSLGDGGQPQHF
TRBV18	TRBJ1-2	NA	NA	TGTGCCAGCTCACCCGTTCAAGGGCAGGCGAACTATGGCTACACCTTC	CASSPVQGQANYGYTF
TRBV7-9	TRBJ2-3	TRBD2	NA	TGTGCCACCGGGACTAGCGGGAGCCCCTCCACAGATACGCAGTATTTT	CATGTSGSPSTDTQYF
TRBV19	TRBJ2-5	NA	NA	TGTGCCAGTAGTCCTATTAGAGGGGAGACCCAGTACTTC	CASSPIRGETQYF
TRBV6-6	TRBJ2-5	NA	NA	TGTGCCAGCAGTCTTTTAAGGACGGAAGAGACCCAGTACTTC	CASSLLRTEETQYF
TRBV6-2/TRBV6-3	TRBJ2-7	NA	NA	TGTGCCGCCCGACAGCCAGCCTACGAGCAGTACTTC	CAARQPAYEQYF
TRBV29-1	TRBJ2-5	NA	NA	TGCAGCTTTAGCTGGCACACCCAGGAGACCCAGTACTTC	CSFSWHTQETQYF
TRBV4-2	TRBJ2-5	NA	NA	TGTGCCAGCAGCCGAGGGTACAGCGGTCGAGAGACCCAGCACTTC	CASSRGYSGRETQHF
TRBV6-6	TRBJ1-1	TRBD1	NA	TGTGCCAGCAATGGGGGACAGGAGAACACTGAAGCTTTCTTT	CASNGGQENTEAFF
TRBV5-5	TRBJ1-6	NA	NA	TGTGCCAGCAGCTTATCCGACAGTCCTGTTCTTTCCCTCCACTTT	CASSLSDSPVLSLHF
TRBV23-1	TRBJ1-1	NA	NA	TGCGCCAGCAGTCAACTTCGACGGTACCCAACGAACACTGAAGCTTTCTTT	CASSQLRRYPTNTEAFF
TRBV7-3	TRBJ2-2	NA	NA	TGTGCCAGCAGCCCCACAGCGAACTCGAACACCGGGGAGCTGTTTTTT	CASSPTANSNTGELFF
TRBV7-3	TRBJ2-1	TRBD2	once	TGTGCCAGCAGCTTAGGGACTAGCAGGAACAATGAGCAGTTCTTC	CASSLGTSRNNEQFF
TRBV6-2/TRBV6-3	TRBJ2-5	TRBD2	NA	TGTGCCAGCAAGACGGGGGGGGCCCTCCAAGAGACCCAGTACTTC	CASKTGGALQETQYF
TRBV6-5	TRBJ1-4	NA	NA	TGTGCCAGCAGTGTCTCAGGGGCGGGGGAAAAACTGTTTTTT	CASSVSGAGEKLFF
TRBV12-3/TRBV12-4	TRBJ1-1	NA	NA	TGTGCCAGCAGTTTAGCCGGGGGGGACACTGAAGCTTTCTTT	CASSLAGGDTEAFF
TRBV27	TRBJ1-2	NA	once	TGTGCCAGCAGTTCCTATATGGGGGGAGCCAGCTATGGCTACACCTTC	CASSSYMGGASYGYTF
TRBV11-1	TRBJ2-7	NA	once	TGTGCCAGCAGCTTCCCCCCAAACTACGAGCAGTACTTC	CASSFPPNYEQYF
TRBV5-1	TRBJ1-4	TRBD1	NA	TGCGCCAGCAGCCCAGGGGGAGGGGATTCGAATGAAAAACTGTTTTTT	CASSPGGGDSNEKLFF
TRBV7-2	TRBJ1-2	NA	few	TGTGCCAGCAGCTTAGGGACGGAGAGGGGCTACACCTTC	CASSLGTERGYTF
TRBV9	TRBJ1-1	NA	NA	TGTGCCAGCAGCGTAGGAGGGTCCAACACTGAAGTTTTCTTT	CASSVGGSNTEVFF
TRBV18	TRBJ1-2	TRBD1	NA	TGTGCCAGCTCACCACAGACAGGGTCGGAAGGCTACACCTTC	CASSPQTGSEGYTF
TRBV5-1	TRBJ2-3	NA	NA	TGCGCCAGCAGCTTGGAAGGCAGACCCACAGATACGCAGTATTTT	CASSLEGRPTDTQYF
TRBV20-1	TRBJ1-3	NA	NA	TGCAGTGCCCAACAACAGTCTGGAAACACCATATATTTT	CSAQQQSGNTIYF
TRBV10-3	TRBJ1-2	NA	NA	TGTGCCATCAGTGAGGGGGGGAACTATGGCTACACCTTC	CAISEGGNYGYTF